The next 20 T cell receptor beta chains were all read from a single sample in a study of T cells in narcolepsy. TCRdb's copy holds only in-frame clones and misses some; the assay was immunoSEQ multiplex PCR. The sample has tens of thousands of clones, around 77% seen once. The sequencing sample was made of memory (CD45RA-) CD4+ T cells from blood. Source of these receptors: a human donor in good health.

This clone was seen more than once but under ten times. The rearrangement links TRBV6-1 to TRBJ2-7, with 7 bases matching TRBD1. The J segment lost 4 bases and the V segment lost 6 bases, leaving 6 bases of the junction unmatched. Germline CDR1 and CDR2: MNHNS and SASEGT. CDR3 size: 13 residues. The CDR3 DNA sequence: TGTGCCAGCAGCATAGGGACAGAATACGAGCAGTACTTC. Amino acid sequence: CASSIGTEYEQYF.

This clone is a singleton in its sample. This sequence joins TRBV28 and TRBJ1-2; no definite D call. The germline V gene has CDR1 MDHEN and CDR2 SYDVKM. The CDR3 runs to 16 residues. V was trimmed by 7 bases and J by 0 bases, leaving 18 bases between them. CDR3 residues: CASNLPQRPANYGYTF. CDR3 DNA sequence: TGTGCCAGCAATCTACCCCAGCGCCCAGCTAACTATGGCTACACCTTC.

In this sample, this clone turned up a few times. This chain uses TRBV7-6 with TRBJ1-1; the D gene is possibly TRBD1 (6 bases). Germline V lookup: CDR1 SGHVS, CDR2 FNYEAQ. The CDR3 is 13 amino acids. Between the trimmed V and J ends, which lost 8 bases and 1 base, there was a span of 11 bases. CDR3: CASQGHKNTEAFF. Here the CDR3 DNA reads TGTGCCAGCCAGGGACACAAGAACACTGAAGCTTTCTTT.

CDR3 sequence: CASSAVSSGYEQYF. CDR3 DNA sequence: TGTGCCAGTAGTGCCGTTTCGTCAGGGTACGAGCAGTACTTC. The chain couples TRBV19 to TRBJ2-7, with D perhaps matching TRBD1 (5 bases). The germline V gene encodes CDR1 LNHDA and CDR2 SQIVND (reference sequence). There are 14 residues in the CDR3. V was pared by 5 bases and J by 4 bases, with 15 bases between.

V gene TRBV11-3 combines with J gene TRBJ1-3; D may be TRBD1 (6 bases). CDR1 and CDR2 from the germline V gene are SGHNT and YENEEA. The CDR3 loop spans 15 amino acids. With 5 bases removed from V and 0 bases from J, the gap between germline ends came to 11 bases. The CDR3 here is CASSTGTSSGNTIYF. CDR3 DNA sequence: TGTGCCAGCAGCACAGGGACGAGCTCTGGAAACACCATATATTTT.

The CDR3 DNA is TGTGCCAGCAGTGAAGGTTCGGCGGGAGTAGGTGTCGGGGAGCTGTTTTTT. Its translation is CASSEGSAGVGVGELFF. The genes are TRBV6-1 and TRBJ2-2; 7 bases are a match to TRBD2. With V trimmed by 1 base and J by 7 bases, 12 bases remained unmatched. The germline CDR1 and CDR2 sequences are MNHNS and SASEGT. CDR3 size: 17 residues.

This clone has just a few counts. This CDR3 is CASRGQLHSNQPQHF. The CDR3 DNA reads as TGTGCCAGCAGGGGACAGCTACATAGCAATCAGCCCCAGCATTTT. This sequence joins TRBV2 and TRBJ1-5, with TRBD1 matching over 7 bases. In germline, CDR1 is SNHLY, CDR2 FYNNEI. Trimming took 6 bases from V and 0 from J; bases not matched to a gene: 5. This CDR3 region has 15 residues.

This clone was recorded only once. CDR3 protein: CASSVGSGTNEQYF. Here the CDR3 DNA reads TGTGCCAGCAGCGTAGGATCAGGGACCAACGAGCAGTACTTC. V is TRBV9 and J is TRBJ2-5, with D tentatively TRBD1 or TRBD2 (5 bases each). The J call is in doubt because the DNA end fits TRBJ2-7 better. CDR3 length: 14 amino acids. Germline lookup yields CDR1 SGDLS and CDR2 YYNGEE.

The rearrangement uses TRBV19 and TRBJ1-5; 7 nucleotides match TRBD1. Unmatched junction bases numbered 19, after V lost 0 bases and J lost 5 bases. The germline V gene has CDR1 LNHDA and CDR2 SQIVND (reference sequence). The CDR3 contains 20 residues. CDR3 DNA sequence: TGTGCCAGTAGTATAGATCCCTTCGACAGGGTACAAAATTACGATCAGCCCCAGCATTTT. It codes for CASSIDPFDRVQNYDQPQHF.

There are a few counts of this clone. The rearrangement links TRBV28 to TRBJ1-1; D is unclear. Germline CDR1 is MDHEN and CDR2 is SYDVKM. V lost 6 bases, J lost 7 bases, and 15 bases lay in between. The CDR3 is made up of 13 amino acids. The CDR3 region is CASRPPVWVEAFF. The CDR3, as DNA: TGTGCCAGCAGGCCACCTGTATGGGTTGAAGCTTTCTTT.

The chain joins TRBV7-3 to TRBJ2-7; a possible D gene is TRBD2 (6 bases). Germline V CDR1 and CDR2: SGHTA, FQGTGA. The CDR3 has 14 amino acids. V shed 8 bases and J shed 4 bases, with 18 bases lying between them. The CDR3 DNA reads TGTGCCAGCCCCTGGCGACTAGGTACTTACGAGCAGTACTTC. Protein: CASPWRLGTYEQYF. Variable domain in full (rest from reference TRBV7-3 and TRBJ2-7): GAGVSQTPSNKVTEKGKYVELRCDPISGHTALYWYRQSLGQGPEFLIYFQGTGAADDSGLPNDRFFAVRPEGSVSTLKIQRTERGDSAVYLCASPWRLGTYEQYFGPGTRLTVT.

The chain couples TRBV25-1 to TRBJ2-1; TRBD1 is a possible D gene (6 bases). The CDR3 is made up of 14 amino acids. Germline CDR1 and CDR2: MGHDK and SYGVNS. V shed 8 bases and J shed 0 bases, with 11 bases lying between them. The CDR3 spells CASGGPGSYNEQFF. CDR3 bases: TGTGCCAGCGGGGGCCCCGGCTCCTACAATGAGCAGTTCTTC.

The J gene is TRBJ2-1, the V gene TRBV11-2, with a weak D call TRBD1 (6 bases). V was trimmed by 5 bases and J by 7 bases, leaving 27 bases between them. The CDR3 is 18 amino acids. Germline V lookup: CDR1 SGHAT, CDR2 FQNNGV. This chain's CDR3 is CASSPPSVPGAPINEQFF. CDR3 bases: TGTGCCAGCAGCCCCCCCTCCGTCCCAGGGGCCCCAATTAATGAGCAGTTCTTC.

This clone has only one observation. This chain joins TRBV5-1 and TRBJ1-4; 9 bases are shared with TRBD1. Losses at the gene ends were 3 bases for V and 12 bases for J; bases not matched to a gene: 12. CDR1 is SGHRS, CDR2 YFSETQ, per germline. The CDR3 consists of 15 residues. In nucleotides, the CDR3 is TGCGCCAGCAGCTCAGGACAGGGGTCTATGTTTGAACTGTTTTTT. This sequence encodes CASSSGQGSMFELFF.

The chain combines TRBV11-2 with TRBJ2-5; D ambiguous. Deletions cut 0 bases from V and 2 bases from J, with 7 bases between. This CDR3 has 14 residues. Germline values: CDR1 SGHAT, CDR2 FQNNGV. The CDR3 sequence: CASSLELIQETQYF. The CDR3 bases are TGTGCCAGCAGCTTAGAACTAATACAAGAGACCCAGTACTTC. The full variable domain, rest sourced from reference TRBV11-2 and TRBJ2-5, is EAGVAQSPRYKIIEKRQSVAFWCNPISGHATLYWYQQILGQGPKLLIQFQNNGVVDDSQLPKDRFSAERLKGVDSTLKIQPAKLEDSAVYLCASSLELIQETQYFGPGTRLLVL.

Regarding this clone: Other DNA sequences in this specimen translate into the identical CDR3. This chain links TRBV7-2 with TRBJ2-1; 8 bases align to TRBD2. Germline trimming cut 5 bases from V and 4 bases from J; bases unmatched to any gene: 16. The germline V gene has CDR1 SGHTA and CDR2 FQGNSA. The CDR3 spans 18 residues. CDR3 DNA: TGTGCCAGCAGCCCCACAACCCTCACTAGCGGAACATACAATGAGCAGTTCTTC. This translates into CASSPTTLTSGTYNEQFF.

V gene TRBV27 combines with J gene TRBJ1-1; no firm D call. CDR3 length: 14 residues. The V and J ends lost 5 bases and 3 bases respectively, with 13 bases between them. Germline-derived CDR1 and CDR2 are MNHEY and SMNVEV (reference sequence). The chain's CDR3 is CASSHLNKDTEAFF. The CDR3 DNA sequence: TGTGCCAGCAGTCACCTAAATAAAGACACTGAAGCTTTCTTT.

This chain links TRBV7-9 with TRBJ2-7; unclear D gene. The CDR3 runs 14 residues. Germline-derived CDR1 and CDR2 are SEHNR and FQNEAQ (reference sequence). Trimming pared 5 bases from V and 5 bases from J, leaving 16 bases between. CDR3 nucleotide sequence: TGTGCCAGCAGCAGAAGGACCGCAGGCAACGAGCAGTACTTC. It yields the protein CASSRRTAGNEQYF. Complete variable domain (other parts from reference TRBV7-9 and TRBJ2-7): DTGVSQNPRHKITKRGQNVTFRCDPISEHNRLYWYRQTLGQGPEFLTYFQNEAQLEKSRLLSDRFSAERPKGSFSTLEIQRTEQGDSAMYLCASSRRTAGNEQYFGPGTRLTVT.

The sample holds one count of this clone. The chain couples TRBV10-3 to TRBJ1-5; D call uncertain. This CDR3 has 15 amino acids. Germline CDR1 reads ENHRY; CDR2 reads SYGVKD. V gave up 5 bases and J gave up 3 bases, with 14 bases separating them. CDR3 residues: CAISNVVGDNQPQHF. The CDR3 coding sequence is TGTGCCATCAGTAACGTGGTGGGCGACAATCAGCCCCAGCATTTT.

This clone was observed a handful of times. This chain links TRBV5-6 with TRBJ2-7, with D unclear. The CDR3 contains 13 residues. CDR1 and CDR2 (germline): SGHDT, YYEEEE. Trimming left V 2 bases short and J 6 bases short, with 12 bases between. CDR3 DNA sequence: TGTGCCAGCAGCTTCGCACCCACGGGCGAGCAGTACTTC. Protein product: CASSFAPTGEQYF.